This record concerns one T cell receptor (beta chain) sequence. This clonotype was seen at least ten times. This clone's antigen is unknown. The record has no base qualities; no much larger clone is one base away. The protocol used for the library was 5' RACE. The run used a NextSeq 500. The TCR library protocol attached a unique molecular identifier to each TCR cDNA molecule to allow correction of PCR and sequencing errors. On the study's bioinformatics: Decombinator tools were used for TCR identification, UMI-based error correction and CDR3 extraction. TCRs above a frequency of 2 per 1,000, corresponding to the top 1% of the tumor frequency distribution, were defined as expanded. Rényi diversity was computed with the R vegan package after subsampling each repertoire 100 times to 5,000 TCRs. CDR3 similarity networks were built from amino acid triplet string-kernel similarity, with CDR3s being connected when pairwise similarity was above 0.82. The public reads were quality trimmed at Q25 with fastp and then assembled into clones with MiXCR by TCRdb, keeping productive beta chains. Every distinct CDR3 protein forms one entry, paired with its most common genes and DNA. The V and J calls here are based on TCRdb, not the publication. The sample table lists fewer than 45,000 distinct CDR3 sequences, 6.8% of them with a count of one. Around 43% of the sample is held by the ten biggest clonotypes.

The CDR1 and CDR2 encoded by the germline V gene are SGHVS and FNYEAQ. V ends up 5 bases short and J 0 bases short, with an unmatched junction base count of 7. The CDR3 starts with the cysteine, ends with the phenylalanine, and has 16 residues. Solely the CDR3 DNA is kept, with 48 bases framed from the first base. The time point label corresponds to: sample taken at primary tumor resection. The donors were approximately 70 patients from the lung TRACERx cohort who had early-stage, untreated non-small cell lung cancer. For TCR sequencing, whole RNA was extracted from tumor and nontumor lung tissue, or from cryopreserved PBMC samples, and no cell sorting was done. A patient was chosen for TCR sequencing only when enough RNA was available from at least two tumor regions. This sample is drawn from a study of spatial heterogeneity in lung cancer (dated by TCRdb to between 2018 and 2020). With regard to the full study: Beta-chain transcripts were consistently detected in greater numbers than alpha-chain transcripts, which likely reflects a higher abundance of beta-chain transcripts. In the raw uncorrected reads, each unique combination of TCR and UMI appeared more than ten times on average. In non-small cell lung cancer, the study made a quantitative comparison of TCR alpha and beta repertoires among multiple tumor regions, matched nontumor lung and blood. The study linked features of the TCR repertoire to counts of nonsynonymous mutations, which were determined by whole-exome sequencing of tumor tissue. At surgery, both alpha and beta chains were TCR-sequenced in under 250 tumor regions, approximately 64 matched nontumor lung samples and some 58 PBMC samples. Overall study outcomes, separate from this receptor: Ubiquitous expanded tumor TCRs were found in blood more often at tumor resection than at routine follow-up. Confirming at a functional level the hypothesis that regional TCRs recognize regional mutations was considered to require additional single-cell paired TCR alpha and beta sequencing.

This specimen was PBMCs, taken at surgery. This sequence was found in a female donor with early-stage non-small cell lung cancer. The chain joins TRBV7-6 to TRBJ1-5; 7 bases in the junction line up with TRBD1. The bases are TGTGCCAGCAGCCAGGGGGGGACCACTAGCAATCAGCCCCAGCATTTT. It encodes CASSQGGTTSNQPQHF.